These 20 T cell receptor beta chains were sequenced from one sample in a study of blood T cell repertoires in COVID-19. Here immunoSEQ multiplex PCR was the method, and the copy in TCRdb shows in-frame clones only, minus some. The table shows some 250,000 clones, with around 87% occurring only once. Sample: peripheral blood. Receptors were obtained from a woman aged 30 to 39 who had recovered from COVID-19.

The rearrangement joins TRBV5-1 to TRBJ2-5; tentatively, D is TRBD1 (6 bases). Trimming removed 3 bases at V and 1 base at J, with 13 bases between. Germline CDR1 reads SGHRS; CDR2 reads YFSETQ. The CDR3 runs 15 residues. DNA of the CDR3: TGCGCCAGCAGCTCCGAAGGACAGATCCAAGAGACCCAGTACTTC. Its protein is CASSSEGQIQETQYF. The entire variable domain, with the rest obtained from reference TRBV5-1 and TRBJ2-5, is as follows: KAGVTQTPRYLIKTRGQQVTLSCSPISGHRSVSWYQQTPGQGLQFLFEYFSETQRNKGNFPGRFSGRQFSNSRSEMNVSTLELGDSALYLCASSSEGQIQETQYFGPGTRLLVL.

CDR3 sequence reads: CASGLDFPGIGQGADQPQHF. CDR3 bases: TGTGCTAGTGGTTTGGACTTTCCCGGTATAGGTCAGGGGGCTGATCAGCCCCAGCATTTT. The chain uses TRBV12-5 and TRBJ1-5, with 8 bases aligning to TRBD1. The V gene's germline CDR1 is LGHNT and CDR2 FRNRAP. The CDR3 spans 20 residues. After removal of 1 base from V and 5 bases from J, the junction contained 19 bases not matched to a gene.

The V and J genes are TRBV5-4 and TRBJ2-2, with TRBD2 matching 9 bases. The germline CDR1 and CDR2 sequences are SGHNT and YYREEE (reference sequence). The V gene end was trimmed by 0 bases and the J gene end by 4 bases; junction bases not matched to a gene: 4. The CDR3 has 16 residues. The CDR3 here is CASSLVGGGVTGELFF. Written as DNA, the CDR3 is TGTGCCAGCAGCTTGGTTGGCGGGGGGGTCACCGGGGAGCTGTTTTTT.

V and J are TRBV5-6 and TRBJ1-5; 7 nucleotides line up with TRBD1. This CDR3 is built from 16 residues. The V and J ends lost 1 base and 4 bases, in that order; junction bases with no gene match: 8. The germline CDR1 and CDR2 sequences are SGHDT and YYEEEE. CDR3 DNA sequence: TGTGCCAGCAGCTTGACCGGGACAGCACCAAATCAGCCCCAGCATTTT. Protein product: CASSLTGTAPNQPQHF.

The chain joins TRBV5-1 to TRBJ2-3, with a tentative D call TRBD1 (5 bases). Per the germline V gene, CDR1 is SGHRS and CDR2 is YFSETQ. Trimming cost V 5 bases and J 2 bases, with 12 bases left between them. This CDR3 comprises 14 residues. CDR3 protein: CASRFAGLTDTQYF. The CDR3 nucleotides are TGCGCCAGCAGATTTGCAGGGCTCACAGATACGCAGTATTTT. Using reference TRBV5-1 and TRBJ2-3 for the parts outside the CDR3, the full variable domain is KAGVTQTPRYLIKTRGQQVTLSCSPISGHRSVSWYQQTPGQGLQFLFEYFSETQRNKGNFPGRFSGRQFSNSRSEMNVSTLELGDSALYLCASRFAGLTDTQYFGPGTRLTVL.

This clone appeared many times. The rearrangement joins TRBV11-2 to TRBJ2-7; 8 nucleotides align to TRBD1. The CDR3 extends over 15 amino acids. The junction had 11 bases not matched to a gene; V was cut back by 3 bases and J by 7 bases. Germline CDR1 and CDR2: SGHAT and FQNNGV. CDR3 bases: TGTGCCAGCAGCTTGGGGACAGGCCTAATCCAAGAGCAGTACTTC. Translated: CASSLGTGLIQEQYF.

The V and J genes are TRBV27 and TRBJ1-1, with 9 bases that match TRBD1. With V trimmed by 0 bases and J by 5 bases, 1 base remained unmatched. Germline lookup yields CDR1 MNHEY and CDR2 SMNVEV (reference sequence). The CDR3 is 14 amino acids. CDR3 sequence (DNA): TGTGCCAGCAGTTTATCGACAGGGGGAACTGAAGCTTTCTTT. Its translation: CASSLSTGGTEAFF.

The CDR3 DNA reads as TGTGCCAGCAGCTTGGTTCAACAGGAGACGGGTACTGAAGCTTTCTTT. Its translation is CASSLVQQETGTEAFF. The gene calls are TRBV7-8 and TRBJ1-1, with a possible D match to TRBD1 (5 bases). V shed 3 bases and J shed 5 bases, with 19 bases lying between them. Per the germline V gene, CDR1 is SGHVS and CDR2 is FQNEAQ. This CDR3 region has 16 residues.

V usage is TRBV5-1 and J usage is TRBJ1-6; TRBD1 matches 7 bases. The CDR3 loop spans 14 amino acids. Germline V gives CDR1 SGHRS, CDR2 YFSETQ. J gave up 9 bases and V 0 bases, and 3 bases lay outside the gene matches. CDR3 bases: TGCGCCAGCAGCTTGGAGTCAGGGGGTTCACCCCTCCACTTT. Translated, it gives CASSLESGGSPLHF.

This sequence joins TRBV29-1 and TRBJ2-7; 9 bases are shared with TRBD1. CDR1 and CDR2 (germline): SQVTM, ANQGSEA. The CDR3 is made up of 14 amino acids. Germline trimming cut 4 bases from V and 1 base from J; bases unmatched to any gene: 5. CDR3 loop: CSVGGGTGSYEQYF. Here the CDR3 DNA reads TGCAGCGTTGGGGGCGGGACAGGGTCCTACGAGCAGTACTTC.

The rearrangement joins TRBV5-1 to TRBJ1-3; D may be TRBD1 (6 bases). CDR3 length: 14 residues. V lost 4 bases, J lost 7 bases, and 15 bases lay in between. Germline CDR1 SGHRS, CDR2 YFSETQ. The CDR3 DNA is TGCGCCAGCAGCCAGACGGGGCAGGGGAACACCATATATTTT. Residues: CASSQTGQGNTIYF.

This clone was detected once. At one boundary the junction diverges from the germline segment, which might be a read error. The chain links TRBV11-2 to TRBJ2-7; 8 bases match TRBD2. This CDR3 has 13 amino acids. CDR1 is SGHAT, CDR2 FQNNGV, per germline. The CDR3 protein is CASHSGGSSEQYF. The CDR3 DNA sequence: TGTGCCAGCCACAGCGGGGGTTCCTCCGAGCAGTACTTC.

As concerns this clone: Other DNA sequences in this sample translate to the same CDR3. The chain recombines TRBV11-2 with TRBJ1-1, with 8 bases identical to TRBD1. J lost 1 base, V lost 5 bases, and 3 bases had no gene match. The CDR3 is 14 residues long. Germline assignment: CDR1 SGHAT and CDR2 FQNNGV. DNA of the CDR3: TGTGCCAGCAGCCTCGGACAGGGGAACACTGAAGCTTTCTTT. This encodes CASSLGQGNTEAFF.

This clone occurred once. This chain links TRBV2 with TRBJ2-2; no definite D call. V gave up 6 bases and J gave up 7 bases, with 9 bases separating them. CDR3 length: 12 residues. Germline V lookup: CDR1 SNHLY, CDR2 FYNNEI. In DNA, the CDR3 is TGTGCCAGCAGCATCACTCTCGGGGAGCTGTTTTTT. It yields the protein CASSITLGELFF.

J is TRBJ1-5 and V is TRBV11-3, with no clear D. The V end was cut by 6 bases, the J end by 3 bases, with 12 bases between. The germline gives CDR1 SGHNT, CDR2 YENEEA. This CDR3 has 14 amino acids. CDR3 sequence: CASSRATHNQPQHF. For the CDR3, the DNA is TGTGCCAGCAGTAGAGCCACTCACAATCAGCCCCAGCATTTT.

V gene TRBV4-1 combines with J gene TRBJ2-7; a possible D gene is TRBD2 (6 bases). Per germline, CDR1 MGHRA and CDR2 YSYEKL. Deletions cut 6 bases from V and 4 bases from J, with 19 bases between. This CDR3 comprises 15 residues. The CDR3 region is CASRALTPTSYEQYF. The CDR3 nucleotides read TGCGCCAGCAGAGCCCTGACACCGACTAGTTACGAGCAGTACTTC.

The V and J genes are TRBV6-5 and TRBJ1-3, with TRBD1 as a possible D gene (5 bases). The CDR3 runs to 14 residues. The germline CDR1 and CDR2 sequences are MNHEY and SVGAGI. V was clipped by 4 bases and J by 2 bases, with 9 bases between them. CDR3 region: CASSFGGAGNTIYF. The CDR3 DNA follows: TGTGCCAGCAGTTTCGGGGGTGCTGGAAACACCATATATTTT.

Here the CDR3 DNA reads TGTGCCAGCAGCAAGATTCCGACAGGATATGACTACGAGCAGTACTTC. It encodes CASSKIPTGYDYEQYF. The V and J genes are TRBV6-2 or TRBV6-3 and TRBJ2-7, with D perhaps matching TRBD1 (6 bases). This CDR3 has 16 residues. From germline, CDR1 is MNHEY and CDR2 SVGEGT. V was cut by 6 bases and J by 3 bases, with 21 bases left in between.

The count of this clone is one. The gene calls are TRBV4-3 and TRBJ2-3; TRBD1 agrees at 7 bases. Germline values: CDR1 LGHNA, CDR2 YSLEER. V lost 0 bases, J lost 0 bases, and 9 bases stayed unmatched. This CDR3 comprises 18 residues. The CDR3 here is CASSQDKRAGGSTDTQYF. Here the CDR3 DNA reads TGCGCCAGCAGCCAAGATAAAAGGGCAGGGGGAAGCACAGATACGCAGTATTTT.

The chain couples TRBV3-1 (or the pseudogene TRBV3-2) to TRBJ1-4; 7 bases agree with TRBD1. The germline gives CDR1 LGHDT, CDR2 YNNKEL (reference sequence). CDR3 length: 18 residues. The V segment lost 0 bases and the J segment 8 bases; nucleotides outside the gene matches: 15. The DNA for the CDR3 is TGTGCCAGCAGCCAAGACGGTTTTAGGGGGCTTGGGGAGGAAAAACTGTTTTTT. This codes for CASSQDGFRGLGEEKLFF.